The rows below give T cell receptor beta chains drawn from one sample of a study of monozygotic twins with inflammatory bowel disease. TCRdb reanalyzed the 5' RACE reads, giving one entry per CDR3 protein sequence and no DNA. The sample totals about 380,000 distinct CDR3 sequences; its top ten clones hold around 2.6%. Material: blood. The origin of the receptors is a human donor with ulcerative colitis or Crohn's disease, or a healthy co-twin of an affected twin (not recorded which). The CDR3 runs from the conserved cysteine through the conserved F or W. Each record gives: J gene, V gene, CDR3 protein.

j_call: TRBJ1-1
v_call: TRBV6-1
cdr3_aa: CASSPGEWATEAFF

j_call: TRBJ2-1
v_call: TRBV24-1
cdr3_aa: CATSDLGHKNNEQFF

j_call: TRBJ2-7
v_call: TRBV20-1
cdr3_aa: CSSGRPNSYEQYF

j_call: TRBJ1-1
v_call: TRBV7-8
cdr3_aa: CASSLTGTGYTEAFF

j_call: TRBJ1-1
v_call: TRBV5-5
cdr3_aa: CASSLRGGNEPNTEAFF

j_call: TRBJ1-2
v_call: TRBV20-1
cdr3_aa: CSARTTGTYGYTF

j_call: TRBJ1-1
v_call: TRBV18
cdr3_aa: CASSRVADLNTEAFF

j_call: TRBJ1-6
v_call: TRBV6-5
cdr3_aa: CASSYYPYTGEGSPLHF

j_call: TRBJ2-7
v_call: TRBV5-1
cdr3_aa: CASSSPPGQGSYEQYF

j_call: TRBJ2-3
v_call: TRBV6-2/TRBV6-3
cdr3_aa: CASRTGLAGDTQYF

j_call: TRBJ2-1
v_call: TRBV29-1
cdr3_aa: CSVTGLYNEQFF

j_call: TRBJ2-6
v_call: TRBV7-9
cdr3_aa: CASGDSLSGANVLTF

j_call: TRBJ2-7
v_call: TRBV5-1
cdr3_aa: CASSLTTDIYEQYF

j_call: TRBJ2-7
v_call: TRBV25-1
cdr3_aa: CASRPRQAYAYEQYF

j_call: TRBJ2-1
v_call: TRBV19
cdr3_aa: CASSIGLAREQFF

j_call: TRBJ2-6
v_call: TRBV7-6
cdr3_aa: CASSFQDSGANVLTF

j_call: TRBJ2-5
v_call: TRBV20-1
cdr3_aa: CSATREQETQYF

j_call: TRBJ1-3
v_call: TRBV4-3
cdr3_aa: CASSQERRVYF

j_call: TRBJ2-7
v_call: TRBV5-6
cdr3_aa: CASSGGLTYEQYF

j_call: TRBJ2-2
v_call: TRBV7-3
cdr3_aa: CASSFPGPPSGGELFF

j_call: TRBJ2-1
v_call: TRBV20-1
cdr3_aa: CSARRPGGPGEQFF

j_call: TRBJ2-4
v_call: TRBV7-8
cdr3_aa: CASSEVGVLAKNIQYF

j_call: TRBJ2-5
v_call: TRBV7-9
cdr3_aa: CASGAGGYETQYF

j_call: TRBJ1-2
v_call: TRBV5-1
cdr3_aa: CASSLEGSNYGYTF

j_call: TRBJ1-2
v_call: TRBV4-2
cdr3_aa: CASSQDWQDNYGYTF

j_call: TRBJ2-7
v_call: TRBV25-1
cdr3_aa: CASSGAGEGSYEQYF

j_call: TRBJ2-7
v_call: TRBV10-3
cdr3_aa: CAISESEENYYEQYF

j_call: TRBJ2-1
v_call: TRBV12-3/TRBV12-4
cdr3_aa: CASSSSGGAFNEQFF

j_call: TRBJ1-5
v_call: TRBV7-2
cdr3_aa: CASSLAAGWSNQPQHF

j_call: TRBJ2-1
v_call: TRBV15
cdr3_aa: CATSRDTRALGNEQFF

j_call: TRBJ2-3
v_call: TRBV6-1
cdr3_aa: CASSRYAGGVSSTDTQYF

j_call: TRBJ2-1
v_call: TRBV3-1
cdr3_aa: CASSQDLAGGDEQFF

j_call: TRBJ2-2
v_call: TRBV11-1
cdr3_aa: CASSSGPGQELTNTGELFF

j_call: TRBJ1-6
v_call: TRBV7-9
cdr3_aa: CASSLALADNSPLHF

j_call: TRBJ2-7
v_call: TRBV28
cdr3_aa: CASTQTGMSYEQYF

j_call: TRBJ1-2
v_call: TRBV18
cdr3_aa: CASSPIGRAGANYGYTF

j_call: TRBJ1-3
v_call: TRBV7-9
cdr3_aa: CASSPRGGRGNTIYF

j_call: TRBJ2-2
v_call: TRBV12-3/TRBV12-4
cdr3_aa: CASLLLGGKNTGELFF

j_call: TRBJ2-1
v_call: TRBV20-1
cdr3_aa: CSPSGGIYNEQFF

j_call: TRBJ2-3
v_call: TRBV12-3/TRBV12-4
cdr3_aa: CASSSHGRGADTQYF

j_call: TRBJ2-1
v_call: TRBV29-1
cdr3_aa: CSVEWTVSYNEQFF

j_call: TRBJ1-3
v_call: TRBV10-3
cdr3_aa: CAIREPTVFSSGNTIYF

j_call: TRBJ1-1
v_call: TRBV6-2/TRBV6-3
cdr3_aa: CASSYRAVLEYGTEAFF

j_call: TRBJ1-3
v_call: TRBV12-3/TRBV12-4
cdr3_aa: CASSALQGLAGNTIYF

j_call: TRBJ1-6
v_call: TRBV7-8
cdr3_aa: CASSLSVEYNSPLHF

j_call: TRBJ2-3
v_call: TRBV7-9
cdr3_aa: CASSRGGRDTQYF

j_call: TRBJ2-6
v_call: TRBV6-2/TRBV6-3
cdr3_aa: CASSKTAHSGANVLTF

j_call: TRBJ1-5
v_call: TRBV6-5
cdr3_aa: CASSYSGNSNQPQHF

j_call: TRBJ1-4
v_call: TRBV6-5
cdr3_aa: CASSYSGRINEKLFF

j_call: TRBJ1-6
v_call: TRBV4-2
cdr3_aa: CASSQDPGRRHSPLHF

j_call: TRBJ1-4
v_call: TRBV6-5
cdr3_aa: CASSRDRGGSANEKLFF

j_call: TRBJ2-7
v_call: TRBV6-1
cdr3_aa: CASRRHTLGSYEQYF

j_call: TRBJ2-3
v_call: TRBV6-5
cdr3_aa: CASSYAAGPGTDTQYF

j_call: TRBJ2-4
v_call: TRBV12-3/TRBV12-4
cdr3_aa: CASSVTSGGLRNIQYF

j_call: TRBJ2-1
v_call: TRBV19
cdr3_aa: CASSSSGGPYNEQFF